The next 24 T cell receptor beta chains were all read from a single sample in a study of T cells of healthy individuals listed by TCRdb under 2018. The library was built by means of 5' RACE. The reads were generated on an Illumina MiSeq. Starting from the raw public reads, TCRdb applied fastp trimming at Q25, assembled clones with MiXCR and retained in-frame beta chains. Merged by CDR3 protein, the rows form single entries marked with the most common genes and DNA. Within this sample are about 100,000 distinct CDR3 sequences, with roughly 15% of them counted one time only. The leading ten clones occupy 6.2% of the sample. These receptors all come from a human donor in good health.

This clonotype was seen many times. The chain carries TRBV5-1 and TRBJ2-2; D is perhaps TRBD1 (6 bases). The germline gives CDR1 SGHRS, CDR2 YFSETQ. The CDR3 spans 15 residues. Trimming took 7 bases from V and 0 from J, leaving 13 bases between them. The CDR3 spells CASALGTPNTGELFF. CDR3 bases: TGCGCCAGCGCTCTCGGGACACCGAACACCGGGGAGCTGTTTTTT.

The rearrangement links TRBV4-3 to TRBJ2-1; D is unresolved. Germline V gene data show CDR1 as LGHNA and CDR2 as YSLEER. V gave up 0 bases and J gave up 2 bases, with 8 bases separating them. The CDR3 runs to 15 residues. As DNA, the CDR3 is TGCGCCAGCAGCCAAGAGGTCACAGCCTACAATGAGCAGTTCTTC. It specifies CASSQEVTAYNEQFF.

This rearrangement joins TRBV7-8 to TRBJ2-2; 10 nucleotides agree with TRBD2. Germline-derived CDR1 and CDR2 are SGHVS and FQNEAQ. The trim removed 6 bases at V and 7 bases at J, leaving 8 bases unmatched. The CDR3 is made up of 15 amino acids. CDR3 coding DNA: TGTGCCAGCAGTTTTCTAGCGGGAGATGTCGGGGAGCTGTTTTTT. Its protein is CASSFLAGDVGELFF. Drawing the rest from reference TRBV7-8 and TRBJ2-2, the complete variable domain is GAGVSQSPRYKVAKRGQDVALRCDPISGHVSLFWYQQALGQGPEFLTYFQNEAQLDKSGLPSDRFFAERPEGSVSTLKIQRTQQEDSAVYLCASSFLAGDVGELFFGEGSRLTVL.

The CDR3: CASSLEGYEQYF. In DNA, the CDR3 is TGCGCCAGCAGCTTGGAGGGCTACGAGCAGTACTTC. The V and J genes are TRBV5-1 and TRBJ2-7; D gene unclear. Between the trimmed V and J ends, which lost 0 bases and 3 bases, there was a span of 4 bases. The CDR3 has 12 amino acids. Looked up from germline, CDR1 is SGHRS and CDR2 is YFSETQ.

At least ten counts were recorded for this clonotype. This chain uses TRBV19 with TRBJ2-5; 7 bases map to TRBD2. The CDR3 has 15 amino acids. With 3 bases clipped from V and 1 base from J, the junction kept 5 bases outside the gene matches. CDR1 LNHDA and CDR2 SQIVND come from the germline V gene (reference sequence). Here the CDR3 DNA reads TGTGCCAGTAGTATTCGAGCGGGGATCCAAGAGACCCAGTACTTC. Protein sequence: CASSIRAGIQETQYF.

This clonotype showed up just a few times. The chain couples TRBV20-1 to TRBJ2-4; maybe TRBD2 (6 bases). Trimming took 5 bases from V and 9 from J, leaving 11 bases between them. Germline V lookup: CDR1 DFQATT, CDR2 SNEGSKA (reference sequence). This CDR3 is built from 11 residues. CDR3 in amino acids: CSAWTGVIQYF. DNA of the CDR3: TGCAGTGCTTGGACGGGGGTCATTCAGTACTTC.

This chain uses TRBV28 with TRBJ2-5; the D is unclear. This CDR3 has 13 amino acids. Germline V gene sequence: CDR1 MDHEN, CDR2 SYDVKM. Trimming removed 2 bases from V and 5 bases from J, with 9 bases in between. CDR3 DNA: TGTGCCAGCAGTTTAAGGAGTCCGGAGACCCAGTACTTC. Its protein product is CASSLRSPETQYF.

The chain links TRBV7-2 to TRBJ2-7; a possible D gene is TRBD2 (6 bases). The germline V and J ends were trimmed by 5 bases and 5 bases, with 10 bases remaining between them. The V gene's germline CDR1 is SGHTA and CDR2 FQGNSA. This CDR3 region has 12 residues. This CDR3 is CASSVGGDEQYF. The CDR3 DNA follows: TGTGCCAGCAGCGTTGGAGGGGACGAGCAGTACTTC.

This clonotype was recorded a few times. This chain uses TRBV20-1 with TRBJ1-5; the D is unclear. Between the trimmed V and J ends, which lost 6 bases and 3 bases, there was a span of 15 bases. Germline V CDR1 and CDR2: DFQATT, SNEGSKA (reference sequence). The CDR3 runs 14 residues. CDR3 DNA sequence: TGCAGTGCCAGCCCCGCTACCAACAATCAGCCCCAGCATTTT. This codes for CSASPATNNQPQHF.

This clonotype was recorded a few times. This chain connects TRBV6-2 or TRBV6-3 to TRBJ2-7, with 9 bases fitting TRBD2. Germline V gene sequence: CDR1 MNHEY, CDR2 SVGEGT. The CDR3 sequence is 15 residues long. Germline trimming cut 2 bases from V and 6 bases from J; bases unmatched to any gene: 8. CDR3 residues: CASSYGRVAGVEQYF. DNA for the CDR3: TGTGCCAGCAGTTACGGGAGAGTAGCGGGGGTCGAGCAGTACTTC.

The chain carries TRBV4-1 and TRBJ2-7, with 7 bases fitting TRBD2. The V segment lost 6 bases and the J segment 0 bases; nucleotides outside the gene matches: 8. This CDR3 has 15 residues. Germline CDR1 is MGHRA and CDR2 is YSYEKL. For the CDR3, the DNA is TGCGCCAGCAGGGCTGGGGAGGGTGACTCCTACGAGCAGTACTTC. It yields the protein CASRAGEGDSYEQYF.

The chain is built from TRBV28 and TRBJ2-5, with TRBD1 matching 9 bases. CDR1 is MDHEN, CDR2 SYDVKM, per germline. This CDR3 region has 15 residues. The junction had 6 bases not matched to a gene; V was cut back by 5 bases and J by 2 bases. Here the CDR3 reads CASSPGGQGQETQYF. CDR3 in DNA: TGTGCCAGCAGTCCCGGGGGACAGGGTCAAGAGACCCAGTACTTC.

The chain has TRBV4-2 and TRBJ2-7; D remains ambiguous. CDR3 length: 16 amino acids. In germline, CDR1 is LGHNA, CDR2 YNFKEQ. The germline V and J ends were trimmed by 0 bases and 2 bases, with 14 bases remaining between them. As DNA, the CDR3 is TGTGCCAGCAGCCAAGACCCGATCACATTCACCTACGAGCAGTACTTC. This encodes CASSQDPITFTYEQYF.

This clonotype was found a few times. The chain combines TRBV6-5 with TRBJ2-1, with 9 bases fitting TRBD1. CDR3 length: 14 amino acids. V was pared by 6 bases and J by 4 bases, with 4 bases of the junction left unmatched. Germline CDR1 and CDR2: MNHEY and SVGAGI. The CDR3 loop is CASRVDRGYNEQFF. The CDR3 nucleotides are TGTGCCAGCAGAGTTGACAGGGGGTACAATGAGCAGTTCTTC.

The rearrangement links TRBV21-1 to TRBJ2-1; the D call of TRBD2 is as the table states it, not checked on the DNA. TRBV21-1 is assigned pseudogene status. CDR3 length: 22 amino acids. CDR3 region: CASNICGNRTSGPGGVYNEQFF. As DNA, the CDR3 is TGTGCCAGCAACATATGTGGGAATCGGACTAGCGGCCCCGGTGGGGTCTACAATGAGCAGTTCTTC.

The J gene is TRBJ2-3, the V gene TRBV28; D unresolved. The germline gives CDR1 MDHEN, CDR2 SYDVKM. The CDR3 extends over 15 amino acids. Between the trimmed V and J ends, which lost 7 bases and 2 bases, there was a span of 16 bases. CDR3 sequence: CASTPQRLSTDTQYF. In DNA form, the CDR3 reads TGTGCCAGCACCCCCCAGAGACTCTCCACAGATACGCAGTATTTT.

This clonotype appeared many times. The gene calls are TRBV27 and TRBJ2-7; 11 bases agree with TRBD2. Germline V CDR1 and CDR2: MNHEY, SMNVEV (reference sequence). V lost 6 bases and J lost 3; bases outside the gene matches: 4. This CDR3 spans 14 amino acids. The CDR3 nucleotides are TGTGCCAGCAGGCCGGGACTAGCGGTCTACGAGCAGTACTTC. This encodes CASRPGLAVYEQYF.

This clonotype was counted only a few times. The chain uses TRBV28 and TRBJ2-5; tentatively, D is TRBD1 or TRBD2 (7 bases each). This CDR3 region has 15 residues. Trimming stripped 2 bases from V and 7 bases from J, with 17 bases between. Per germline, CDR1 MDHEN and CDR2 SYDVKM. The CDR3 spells CASSLPRGGPATQYF. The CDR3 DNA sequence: TGTGCCAGCAGTTTACCCAGGGGGGGTCCGGCGACCCAGTACTTC.

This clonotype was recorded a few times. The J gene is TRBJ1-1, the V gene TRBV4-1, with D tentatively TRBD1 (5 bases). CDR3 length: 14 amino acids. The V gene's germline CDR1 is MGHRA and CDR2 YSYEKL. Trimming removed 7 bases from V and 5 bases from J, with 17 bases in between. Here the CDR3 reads CASTGEGRGTEAFF. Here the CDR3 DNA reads TGCGCCAGCACCGGAGAGGGGAGGGGTACTGAAGCTTTCTTT.

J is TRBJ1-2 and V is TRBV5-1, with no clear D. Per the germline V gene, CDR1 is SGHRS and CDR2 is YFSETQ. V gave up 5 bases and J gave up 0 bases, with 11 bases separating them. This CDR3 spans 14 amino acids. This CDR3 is CASRAPGANYGYTF. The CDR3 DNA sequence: TGCGCCAGCAGGGCACCTGGAGCTAACTATGGCTACACCTTC.

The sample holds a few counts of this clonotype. Here the CDR3 reads CASSSGLAGGLTYNEQFF. The CDR3 nucleotides are TGCGCCAGCAGCTCGGGACTAGCGGGAGGGCTGACCTACAATGAGCAGTTCTTC. The V call is TRBV5-1, the J call TRBJ2-1, with TRBD2 identical over 16 bases. Germline CDR1 reads SGHRS; CDR2 reads YFSETQ. The V gene end was trimmed by 3 bases and the J gene end by 2 bases; junction bases not matched to a gene: 5. The CDR3 spans 18 residues.

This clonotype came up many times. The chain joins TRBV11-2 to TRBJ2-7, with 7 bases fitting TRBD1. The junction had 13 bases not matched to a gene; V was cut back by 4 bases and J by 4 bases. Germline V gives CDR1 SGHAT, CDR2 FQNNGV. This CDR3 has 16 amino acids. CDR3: CASSSTHEDRRYEQYF. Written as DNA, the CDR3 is TGTGCCAGCAGCTCTACCCATGAGGACAGGAGGTACGAGCAGTACTTC.

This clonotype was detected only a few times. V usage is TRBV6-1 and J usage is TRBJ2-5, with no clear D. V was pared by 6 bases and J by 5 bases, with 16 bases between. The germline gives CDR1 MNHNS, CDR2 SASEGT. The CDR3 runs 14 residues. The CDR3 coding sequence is TGTGCCAGCAGCGGTGGCCGCCGTATGGAGACCCAGTACTTC. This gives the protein CASSGGRRMETQYF.

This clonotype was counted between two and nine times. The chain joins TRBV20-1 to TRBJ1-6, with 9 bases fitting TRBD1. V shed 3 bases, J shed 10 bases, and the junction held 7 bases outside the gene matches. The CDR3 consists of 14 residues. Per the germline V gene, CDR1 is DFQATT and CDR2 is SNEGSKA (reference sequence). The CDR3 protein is CSARVTGGRSPLHF. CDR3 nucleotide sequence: TGCAGTGCTAGGGTAACAGGGGGCAGGTCACCCCTCCACTTT.